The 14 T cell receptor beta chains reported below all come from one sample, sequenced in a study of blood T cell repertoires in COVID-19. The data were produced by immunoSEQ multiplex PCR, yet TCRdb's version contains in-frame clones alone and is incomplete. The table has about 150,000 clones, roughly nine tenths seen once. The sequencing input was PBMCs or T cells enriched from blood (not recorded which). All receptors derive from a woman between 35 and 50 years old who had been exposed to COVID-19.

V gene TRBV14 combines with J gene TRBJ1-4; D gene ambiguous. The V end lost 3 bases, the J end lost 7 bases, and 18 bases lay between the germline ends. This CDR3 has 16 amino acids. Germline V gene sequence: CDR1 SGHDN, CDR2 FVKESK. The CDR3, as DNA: TGTGCCAGCAGCCAGTCAGAGGCGGCTGGTGGTGAAAAACTGTTTTTT. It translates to CASSQSEAAGGEKLFF. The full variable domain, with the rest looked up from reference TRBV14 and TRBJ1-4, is EAGVTQFPSHSVIEKGQTVTLRCDPISGHDNLYWYRRVMGKEIKFLLHFVKESKQDESGMPNNRFLAERTGGTYSTLKVQPAELEDSGVYFCASSQSEAAGGEKLFFGSGTQLSVL.

CDR3 bases: TGCGCCAGCAGCGGGACTAGCGGGGTGATCACGGGCCAGTACTTC. It specifies CASSGTSGVITGQYF. The chain recombines TRBV5-1 with TRBJ2-5; 13 nucleotides line up with TRBD2. The ends lost 4 bases at V and 10 bases at J; junction bases unmatched: 10. This CDR3 has 15 amino acids. Germline V gene data show CDR1 as SGHRS and CDR2 as YFSETQ.

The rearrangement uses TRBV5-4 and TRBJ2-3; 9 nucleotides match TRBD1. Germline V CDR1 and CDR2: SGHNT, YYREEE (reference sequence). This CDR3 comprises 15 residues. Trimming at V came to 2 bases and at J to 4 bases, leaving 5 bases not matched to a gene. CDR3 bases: TGTGCCAGCAGCTTCCGGACAGGGGTTTCAGATACGCAGTATTTT. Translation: CASSFRTGVSDTQYF.

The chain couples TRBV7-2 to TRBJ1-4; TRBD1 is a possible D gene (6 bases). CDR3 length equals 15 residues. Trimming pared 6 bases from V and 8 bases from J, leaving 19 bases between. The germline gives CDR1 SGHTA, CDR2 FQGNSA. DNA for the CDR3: TGTGCCAGCAGGGTCGGACAGTTCCTTACCGAAAAACTGTTTTTT. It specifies CASRVGQFLTEKLFF.

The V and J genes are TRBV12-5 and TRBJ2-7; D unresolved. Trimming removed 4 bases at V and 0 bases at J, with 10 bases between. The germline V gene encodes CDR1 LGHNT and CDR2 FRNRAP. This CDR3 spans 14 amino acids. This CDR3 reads CASGSDWISYEQYF. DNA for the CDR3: TGTGCTAGTGGTTCTGACTGGATCTCCTACGAGCAGTACTTC.

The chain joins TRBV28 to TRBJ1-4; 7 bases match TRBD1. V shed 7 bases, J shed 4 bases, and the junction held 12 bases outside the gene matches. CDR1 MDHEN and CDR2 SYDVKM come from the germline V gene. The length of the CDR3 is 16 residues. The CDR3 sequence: CASISGGTAVNEKLFF. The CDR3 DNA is TGTGCCAGCATCTCAGGGGGTACAGCGGTTAATGAAAAACTGTTTTTT.

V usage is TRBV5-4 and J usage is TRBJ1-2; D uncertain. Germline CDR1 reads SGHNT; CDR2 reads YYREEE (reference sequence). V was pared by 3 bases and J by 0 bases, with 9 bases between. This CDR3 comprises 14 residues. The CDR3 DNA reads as TGTGCCAGCAGCTGGGTCGGGACTAACTATGGCTACACCTTC. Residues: CASSWVGTNYGYTF.

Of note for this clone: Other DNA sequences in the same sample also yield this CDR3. CDR3 residues: CASSMGQGNQPQHF. CDR3 coding DNA: TGTGCCAGTAGTATGGGTCAGGGCAATCAGCCCCAGCATTTT. The V call is TRBV19, the J call TRBJ1-5, with D unclear. The germline CDR1 and CDR2 sequences are LNHDA and SQIVND (reference sequence). The ends were cut back, 3 bases at V and 2 bases at J, with 8 bases in the middle. This CDR3 is 14 amino acids long.

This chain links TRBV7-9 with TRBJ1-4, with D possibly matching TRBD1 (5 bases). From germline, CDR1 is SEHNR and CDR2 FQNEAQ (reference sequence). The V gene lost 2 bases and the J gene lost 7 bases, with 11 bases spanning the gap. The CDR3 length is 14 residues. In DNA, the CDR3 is TGTGCCAGCAGCTTACTCGAGACAGTTGAAAAACTGTTTTTT. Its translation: CASSLLETVEKLFF. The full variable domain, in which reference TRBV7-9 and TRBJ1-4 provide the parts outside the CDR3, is DTGVSQNPRHKITKRGQNVTFRCDPISEHNRLYWYRQTLGQGPEFLTYFQNEAQLEKSRLLSDRFSAERPKGSFSTLEIQRTEQGDSAMYLCASSLLETVEKLFFGSGTQLSVL.

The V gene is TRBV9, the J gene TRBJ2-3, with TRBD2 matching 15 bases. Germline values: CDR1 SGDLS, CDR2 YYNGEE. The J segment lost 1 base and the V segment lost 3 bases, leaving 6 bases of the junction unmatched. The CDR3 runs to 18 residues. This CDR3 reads CASSERGLAGGGTDTQYF. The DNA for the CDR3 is TGTGCCAGCAGCGAGAGAGGACTAGCGGGGGGGGGCACAGATACGCAGTATTTT.

The DNA of the CDR3 is TGTGCCAGCAGCCCGGGAGGGGGATCGGGAGTTGGAGATACGCAGTATTTT. Its translation: CASSPGGGSGVGDTQYF. This chain uses TRBV7-7 with TRBJ2-3; the match to TRBD2 covers 8 bases. The J segment lost 5 bases and the V segment lost 5 bases, leaving 15 bases of the junction unmatched. Germline CDR1 and CDR2: SSHAT and FNYEAQ (reference sequence). The CDR3 runs 17 residues.

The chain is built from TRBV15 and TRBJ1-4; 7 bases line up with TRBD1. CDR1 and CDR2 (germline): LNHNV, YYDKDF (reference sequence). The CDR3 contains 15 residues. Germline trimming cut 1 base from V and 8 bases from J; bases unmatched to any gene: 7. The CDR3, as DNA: TGTGCCACCAGCAGAGGACAACAGGGGCCCGAAAAACTGTTTTTT. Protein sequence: CATSRGQQGPEKLFF.

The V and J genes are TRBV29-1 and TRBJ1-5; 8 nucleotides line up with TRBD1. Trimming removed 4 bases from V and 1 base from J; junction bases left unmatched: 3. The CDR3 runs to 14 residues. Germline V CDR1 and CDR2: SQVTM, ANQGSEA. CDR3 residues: CSVGTGGSNQPQHF. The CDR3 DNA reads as TGCAGCGTTGGTACAGGGGGAAGCAATCAGCCCCAGCATTTT.

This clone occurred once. The CDR3 sequence: CASSLSGYTGELFF. The CDR3 DNA reads TGTGCCAGCAGCTTAAGCGGGTACACCGGGGAGCTGTTTTTT. V gene TRBV7-2 combines with J gene TRBJ2-2, with D perhaps matching TRBD2 (6 bases). The CDR3 extends over 14 amino acids. Germline CDR1 and CDR2: SGHTA and FQGNSA. The V and J ends lost 2 bases and 3 bases respectively, with 7 bases between them. Looking up the rest from reference TRBV7-2 and TRBJ2-2 gives the full variable domain: GAGVSQSPSNKVTEKGKDVELRCDPISGHTALYWYRQSLGQGLEFLIYFQGNSAPDKSGLPSDRFSAERTGGSVSTLTIQRTQQEDSAVYLCASSLSGYTGELFFGEGSRLTVL.